This TCR beta chain was observed in a study of identical twins. The CDR3 contains 15 residues. Germline assignment: CDR1 SGHRS and CDR2 YFSETQ. With 1 base clipped from V and 5 bases from J, the junction kept 3 bases outside the gene matches. TCRdb used MiXCR to reprocess the 5' RACE reads, holding one entry per CDR3 protein. The sample shows hundreds of thousands of distinct CDR3 sequences, 21% of them seen only once. This clonotype was seen repeatedly, ten times or more. These data were likewise used in another study, on T cells expressing NK-cell markers. That work states: A range of about 1.0-8% of CD8+ T cells consisted of dominant NKG2C+ clonotypes in several donors.

This chain joins TRBV5-1 and TRBJ1-6; TRBD1 matches at 7 bases. The sequenced material came from PBMCs. This clonotype originated in a woman between 18 and 29 years old in good health. This CDR3 is CASSLLQGDNSPLHF. Here the CDR3 DNA reads TGCGCCAGCAGCTTGTTGCAGGGGGATAATTCACCCCTCCACTTT.